This TCR beta chain was sequenced for a study of blood T cells in healthy people across ages. Together with a sample-barcoded 5' primer, a J-beta primer mix was included in a second PCR lasting roughly 6 to 12 cycles. TCRdb reprocessed the 5' RACE reads via MiXCR and lists one record per CDR3 protein. This table has nearly 800,000 distinct CDR3 sequences, more than 50% appearing once. Germline assignment: CDR1 DFQATT and CDR2 SNEGSKA (reference sequence). V was cut by 0 bases and J by 7 bases, with 19 bases left in between. This CDR3 is built from 16 residues. This clonotype was seen a few times. Its antigen is still unknown. Findings and limits, study-wide: Diversity was higher, and naive CD4+ cells more numerous, in long-lived donors than in aged donors.

The chain carries TRBV20-1 and TRBJ2-1, with no clear D. Sequenced: blood. This sequence was found in a middle-aged man in good health. CDR3 DNA sequence: TGCAGTGCTAGAGAGTCTGGGTTCTCAAACCGGAATGAGCAGTTCTTC. Its protein product is CSARESGFSNRNEQFF.